These T cell receptor beta chains were read from a single sample in a study of type 1 regulatory T cells. No antigens are known for them. Each CDR3 protein gets one entry after TCRdb re-called the reads with MiXCR. The repertoire consists of over 55,000 distinct CDR3 sequences, with nearly 65% occurring once and the leading ten covering 6% to 9%. The material sequenced was cultured T cells, either the whole culture or a sorted T cell fraction (not recorded which). The receptors stem from a human donor in good health. CDR3s include the opening cysteine and the closing phenylalanine or tryptophan. Each record gives: V gene, J gene, clone size, D gene, CDR3 DNA, CDR3 protein. A D gene is named only where the DNA matches it firmly. Some rows have no size entry. The others give once, few or many, or a class for an expanded clone.

V: TRBV20-1; J: TRBJ2-1; size: medium-sized; D: .; DNA: TGCAGTGCTAGAGATACCGGGTCACACGATGAGCAGTTCTTC; CDR3: CSARDTGSHDEQFF
V: TRBV11-2; J: TRBJ1-5; size: .; D: .; DNA: TGTGCCAGCAGCTTAGATCGGGGTCAGCCCCAGCATTTT; CDR3: CASSLDRGQPQHF
V: TRBV20-1; J: TRBJ2-7; size: .; D: .; DNA: TGCAGTGCTAGTATAGTCTACGAGCAGTACTTC; CDR3: CSASIVYEQYF
V: TRBV20-1; J: TRBJ2-5; size: few; D: .; DNA: TGCAGTGCTAAAACGGAGACCCAGTACTTC; CDR3: CSAKTETQYF
V: TRBV20-1; J: TRBJ2-7; size: .; D: TRBD1; DNA: TGCAGTGCTAGAGTTCAGGGGGCGACGGATGAGCAGTACTTC; CDR3: CSARVQGATDEQYF
V: TRBV20-1; J: TRBJ1-4; size: .; D: .; DNA: TGCAGTGCTCCAAACACGGGAGGGTCCACCGAAAAACTGTTTTTT; CDR3: CSAPNTGGSTEKLFF
V: TRBV20-1; J: TRBJ2-7; size: .; D: TRBD2; DNA: TGCAGTGCTCCAGGACTAGGGAACTACGAGCAGTACTTC; CDR3: CSAPGLGNYEQYF
V: TRBV4-1; J: TRBJ2-1; size: once; D: .; DNA: TGCGCCAGCAGCTTGGCGCGGCTCGACAATGAGCAGTTCTTC; CDR3: CASSLARLDNEQFF
V: TRBV5-1; J: TRBJ2-3; size: .; D: .; DNA: TGCGCCAGTATGGGCCCGCTCCCCCCCGATACGCAGTATTTT; CDR3: CASMGPLPPDTQYF
V: TRBV20-1; J: TRBJ2-7; size: .; D: .; DNA: TGCAGTGCTGGGAGGCAGGCCTCCTACGAGCAGTACTTC; CDR3: CSAGRQASYEQYF
V: TRBV27; J: TRBJ2-1; size: once; D: TRBD2; DNA: TGTGCCAGCAGTTTTATGGGGTGGGAGCGGGGTGAGCAGTTCTTC; CDR3: CASSFMGWERGEQFF
V: TRBV29-1; J: TRBJ2-3; size: once; D: TRBD1; DNA: TGCAGCGTTGATGGTACAGGGGGCCTAAGCACAGATACGCAGTATTTT; CDR3: CSVDGTGGLSTDTQYF
V: TRBV12-3/TRBV12-4; J: TRBJ2-5; size: .; D: .; DNA: TGTGCCAGCAGTTTCAACGGCGGGACGGAGACCCAGTACTTC; CDR3: CASSFNGGTETQYF
V: TRBV7-2; J: TRBJ2-5; size: .; D: .; DNA: TGTGCCAGCAGCGGGACCTCTCAAGGGACCCAGTACTTC; CDR3: CASSGTSQGTQYF
V: TRBV6-2/TRBV6-3; J: TRBJ2-3; size: .; D: .; DNA: TGTGCCAGCAGCTCCCCGATGGCAGCGGACACTTTCACAGATACGCAGTATTTT; CDR3: CASSSPMAADTFTDTQYF
V: TRBV5-1; J: TRBJ2-5; size: .; D: .; DNA: TGCGCCAGCAGCTTGTCCGGAATAGCGGAAGAGACCCAGTACTTC; CDR3: CASSLSGIAEETQYF
V: TRBV12-3/TRBV12-4; J: TRBJ1-6; size: .; D: .; DNA: TGTGCCAGCAGTTTGGCAGGGGCGCCGGATTCACCCCTCCACTTT; CDR3: CASSLAGAPDSPLHF
V: TRBV5-1; J: TRBJ2-7; size: .; D: TRBD1; DNA: TGCGCCAGCAGCGACAGGGTCTCTCAAGAGCAGTACTTC; CDR3: CASSDRVSQEQYF
V: TRBV28; J: TRBJ2-1; size: few; D: .; DNA: TGTGCCAGCGATCAGGGTTTTGAGCAGTTCTTC; CDR3: CASDQGFEQFF